The present T cell receptor beta chain was sequenced within a study of T-cell reconstitution after alpha-beta-depleted transplantation in children (dated by TCRdb to 2016 to 2017). About the study as a whole: The study quantitatively tracked T-cell immune reconstitution after TCRalphabeta/CD19-depleted allogeneic hematopoietic cell transplantation in children using TCR repertoire profiling. The research as a whole found: About two months after transplant, the apparently early recovery of alphabetaT-cell counts reportedly depended on just several hundred clones that had expanded rapidly and came from non-depleted graft cells. The frequencies of hyperexpanded clones fell over the following months, and after one year, T-cell counts and TCRbeta diversity were mostly attributed to newly produced T cells. The high TCRbeta diversity at day 60 in some patients was ascribed to recipient T cells and intrathymic progenitors that had survived conditioning.

As for this clonotype: No cognate antigen has been identified for it. The sample holds no much larger clone one base away, and base qualities are not on file.

This specimen's treatment or condition label, interpreted: allogeneic hematopoietic cell transplantation with graft depleted of TCRalphabeta T cells and CD19 B cells. TCRalphabeta/CD19-depleted allogeneic hematopoietic cell grafts were given to the transplant recipients, all of whom were children. Library preparation used PCR. Sequenced using an Illumina HiSeq 2500. TCR library preparation used molecular barcoding, with unique molecular identifiers applied to normalize quantification of the TCRbeta repertoire. In-frame beta chains were kept once TCRdb had trimmed the public reads at Q25 with fastp and called clones with MiXCR. Rows with one shared CDR3 protein collapse into an entry with the most common genes and DNA. Within this sample are 450,000 to 700,000 distinct CDR3 sequences, with 25% to 30% of them counted one time only. Around a third of the sample is taken by the ten largest. From the cysteine up to the phenylalanine, the CDR3 has a length of 17 residues. Only the CDR3 DNA is retained, 51 bases long and in frame from the first base. As encoded in the germline V gene, CDR1 is SNHLY while CDR2 is FYNNEI. After removal of 6 bases from V and 6 bases from J, the junction retains 16 bases not matched to a gene.

The sequence was collected from a boy under two years old with Wiskott-Aldrich syndrome, due to receive a stem cell transplant. The source material was PBMCs, sampled before TCRalphabeta/CD19-depleted stem cell transplant. The rearrangement joined TRBV2 to TRBJ2-1, and TRBD2 matches 8 of the central bases. The sequence in DNA is TGTGCCAGCAGCGATGGGGTTATGGTAGCGGGACCCAATGAGCAGTTCTTC. Its protein is CASSDGVMVAGPNEQFF.